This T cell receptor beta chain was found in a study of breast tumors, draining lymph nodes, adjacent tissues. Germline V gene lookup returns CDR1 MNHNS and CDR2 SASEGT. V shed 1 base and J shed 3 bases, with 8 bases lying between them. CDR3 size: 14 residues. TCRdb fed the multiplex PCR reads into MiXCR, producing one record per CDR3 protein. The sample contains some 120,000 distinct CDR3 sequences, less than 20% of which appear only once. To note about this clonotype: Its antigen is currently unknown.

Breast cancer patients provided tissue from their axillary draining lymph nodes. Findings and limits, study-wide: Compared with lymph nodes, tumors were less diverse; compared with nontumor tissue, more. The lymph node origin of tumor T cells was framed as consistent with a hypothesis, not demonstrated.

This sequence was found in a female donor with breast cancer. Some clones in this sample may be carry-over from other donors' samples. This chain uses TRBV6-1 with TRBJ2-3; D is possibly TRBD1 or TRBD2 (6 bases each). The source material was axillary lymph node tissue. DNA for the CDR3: TGTGCCAGCAGTGAAGGAGGGGGGACAGATACGCAGTATTTT. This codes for CASSEGGGTDTQYF.